This T cell receptor beta chain emerged from a study of blood T cell repertoires in COVID-19. Study as a whole: Some COVID-19 samples were acute and others convalescent; all came from the United States, Italy and Spain.

The count of this clone is one. Germline V gives CDR1 SNHLY, CDR2 FYNNEI. This CDR3 has 14 residues. V lost 5 bases to trimming and J lost 7 bases; unmatched junction nucleotides: 8. Original handling: For nucleated cells, counts were estimated from reference gene primer amplification. Clones were read by immunoSEQ multiplex PCR, and TCRdb kept only the in-frame ones, dropping some. V, J and clone size reflect that table, while D and trimming were determined from the DNA. The sample has about 220,000 clones, about 82% seen once. The source of this sequence is a woman between 65 and 79 years old with COVID-19, enrolled during active disease. The sequenced material came from peripheral blood. V usage is TRBV2 and J usage is TRBJ2-1; 7 bases line up with TRBD1. CDR3 DNA sequence: TGTGCCAGCAGTCTGAGGGGGCGTACAAATGAGCAGTTCTTC. Translating gives CASSLRGRTNEQFF.